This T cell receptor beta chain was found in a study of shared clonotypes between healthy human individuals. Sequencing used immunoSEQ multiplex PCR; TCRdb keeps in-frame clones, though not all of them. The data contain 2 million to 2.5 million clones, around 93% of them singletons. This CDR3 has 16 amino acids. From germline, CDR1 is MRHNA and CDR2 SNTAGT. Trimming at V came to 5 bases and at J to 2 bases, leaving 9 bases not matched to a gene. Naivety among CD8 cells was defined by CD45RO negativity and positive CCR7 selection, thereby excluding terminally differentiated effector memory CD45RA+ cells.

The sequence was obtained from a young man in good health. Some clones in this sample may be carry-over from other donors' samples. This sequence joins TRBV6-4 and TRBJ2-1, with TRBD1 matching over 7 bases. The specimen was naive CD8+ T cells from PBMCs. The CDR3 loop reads CASSPERQGTYNEQFF. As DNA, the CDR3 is TGTGCCAGCAGTCCCGAGAGACAGGGTACCTACAATGAGCAGTTCTTC.